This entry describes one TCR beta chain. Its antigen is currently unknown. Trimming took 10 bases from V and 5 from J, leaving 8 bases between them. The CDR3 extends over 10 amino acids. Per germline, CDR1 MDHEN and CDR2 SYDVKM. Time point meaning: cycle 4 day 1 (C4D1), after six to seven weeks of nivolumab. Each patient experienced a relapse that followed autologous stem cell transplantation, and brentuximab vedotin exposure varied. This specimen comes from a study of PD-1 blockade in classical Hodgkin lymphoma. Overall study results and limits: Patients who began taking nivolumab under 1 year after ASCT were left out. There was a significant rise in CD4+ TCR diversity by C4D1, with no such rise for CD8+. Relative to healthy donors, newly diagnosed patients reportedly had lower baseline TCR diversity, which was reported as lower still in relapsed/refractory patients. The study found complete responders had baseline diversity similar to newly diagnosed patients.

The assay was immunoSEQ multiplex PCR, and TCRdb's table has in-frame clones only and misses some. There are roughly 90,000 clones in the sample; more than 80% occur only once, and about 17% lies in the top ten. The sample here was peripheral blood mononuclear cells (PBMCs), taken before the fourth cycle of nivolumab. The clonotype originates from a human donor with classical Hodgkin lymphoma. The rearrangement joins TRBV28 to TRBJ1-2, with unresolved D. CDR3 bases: TGTGCCACCGGGGAGTATGGCTACACCTTC. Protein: CATGEYGYTF.